Shown below are 10 T cell receptor beta chains from a single sample sequenced in a study of cytotoxic CD8 clonotypes in ibrutinib-treated CLL. Clones were read by immunoSEQ multiplex PCR, and TCRdb kept only the in-frame ones, dropping some. The profile covers more than 110,000 clones, with approximately 89% appearing a single time and about 10% taken by the ten largest. The sample in question was PBMCs, obtained after 12 months of ibrutinib treatment. These receptors were obtained from a human donor with chronic lymphocytic leukemia.

The sample holds one count of this clone. The chain recombines TRBV6-5 with TRBJ2-7; D may be TRBD2 (5 bases). This CDR3 spans 14 amino acids. Germline V gene data show CDR1 as MNHEY and CDR2 as SVGAGI. This chain's CDR3 is CASGFGRRGYEQYF. As DNA, the CDR3 is TGTGCGTCGGGGTTCGGGCGTAGAGGGTACGAGCAGTACTTC.

The rearrangement joins TRBV28 to TRBJ1-2; TRBD1 is a possible D gene (6 bases). Germline lookup yields CDR1 MDHEN and CDR2 SYDVKM. The CDR3 contains 15 residues. The germline V and J ends were trimmed by 2 bases and 0 bases, with 10 bases remaining between them. The CDR3, as DNA: TGTGCCAGCAGTTTAACCGGGACATCTAACTATGGCTACACCTTC. Translation gives CASSLTGTSNYGYTF.

The chain joins TRBV2 to TRBJ1-1, with TRBD1 matching over 10 bases. Trimming removed 8 bases from V and 4 bases from J; junction bases left unmatched: 10. Germline V gives CDR1 SNHLY, CDR2 FYNNEI. There are 15 residues in the CDR3. CDR3 in amino acids: CASSFSGTGVTEAFF. The CDR3 region has the DNA TGTGCCAGCTCCTTCTCCGGGACAGGGGTCACTGAAGCTTTCTTT.

This chain's CDR3 is CASVGQLNTGELFF. Here the CDR3 DNA reads TGTGCCAGCGTGGGACAGCTGAACACCGGGGAGCTGTTTTTT. This chain links TRBV6-5 with TRBJ2-2, with 7 bases lining up with TRBD1. J gave up 1 base and V 8 bases, and 4 bases lay outside the gene matches. Germline values: CDR1 MNHEY, CDR2 SVGAGI. The CDR3 is made up of 14 amino acids.

The chain is built from TRBV28 and TRBJ2-3; either TRBD1 or TRBD2 may supply D (5 bases each). Germline CDR1 is MDHEN and CDR2 is SYDVKM. V was shortened by 5 bases and J by 2 bases, with 23 bases between the two germline ends. The CDR3 covers 18 residues. The DNA of the CDR3 is TGTGCCAGCAGTACCGCTAGGGACCGTCTTAGTGTCACAGATACGCAGTATTTT. It encodes CASSTARDRLSVTDTQYF.

The V gene is TRBV19, the J gene TRBJ1-5; D may be TRBD1 (5 bases). The CDR3 loop spans 15 amino acids. Germline-derived CDR1 and CDR2 are LNHDA and SQIVND (reference sequence). Trimming stripped 3 bases from V and 3 bases from J, with 12 bases between. The CDR3 loop reads CASSIGAGTNQPQHF. The CDR3 region has the DNA TGTGCCAGTAGTATCGGGGCAGGCACCAATCAGCCCCAGCATTTT.

In regard to this clone: The same CDR3 also results from other DNA sequences found in this sample. V gene TRBV28 combines with J gene TRBJ2-7, with D uncertain. Trimming removed 4 bases at V and 4 bases at J, with 5 bases between. This CDR3 has 11 residues. Looked up from germline, CDR1 is MDHEN and CDR2 is SYDVKM. The DNA for the CDR3 is TGTGCCAGCAGTTCTAGTTACGAGCAGTACTTC. As protein: CASSSSYEQYF. Variable domain in full (rest from reference TRBV28 and TRBJ2-7): DVKVTQSSRYLVKRTGEKVFLECVQDMDHENMFWYRQDPGLGLRLIYFSYDVKMKEKGDIPEGYSVSREKKERFSLILESASTNQTSMYLCASSSSYEQYFGPGTRLTVT.

The V and J genes are TRBV28 and TRBJ2-3; D tentatively fits TRBD1 or TRBD2 (6 bases each). The CDR3 has 15 amino acids. Germline-derived CDR1 and CDR2 are MDHEN and SYDVKM. V was pared by 2 bases and J by 7 bases, with 16 bases between. As DNA, the CDR3 is TGTGCCAGCAGTTTAGTTCCCGGGGGCGGGCATACGCAGTATTTT. The encoded protein is CASSLVPGGGHTQYF.

This chain connects TRBV15 to TRBJ2-7; possible D gene TRBD1, 5 bases. The V end was cut by 0 bases, the J end by 3 bases, with 12 bases between. Germline-derived CDR1 and CDR2 are LNHNV and YYDKDF (reference sequence). This CDR3 comprises 15 residues. For the CDR3, the DNA is TGTGCCACCAGCAGAGAATTAACGACAGACTACGAGCAGTACTTC. This sequence encodes CATSRELTTDYEQYF.

V usage is TRBV30 and J usage is TRBJ2-7, with TRBD2 matching 7 bases. Trimming at V came to 5 bases and at J to 9 bases, leaving 10 bases not matched to a gene. Germline assignment: CDR1 GTSNPN and CDR2 SVGIG (reference sequence). This CDR3 has 12 residues. The CDR3: CAWRRTRLWQYF. In DNA form, the CDR3 reads TGTGCCTGGCGTAGGACTAGGCTGTGGCAGTACTTC. Full variable domain (rest looked up from reference TRBV30 and TRBJ2-7): SQTIHQWPATLVQPVGSPLSLECTVEGTSNPNLYWYRQAAGRGLQLLFYSVGIGQISSEVPQNLSASRPQDRQFILSSKKLLLSDSGFYLCAWRRTRLWQYFGPGTRLTVT.